The 18 T cell receptor beta chains reported below all come from one sample, sequenced in a study of cytotoxic CD8 clonotypes in ibrutinib-treated CLL. The data were produced by immunoSEQ multiplex PCR, yet TCRdb's version contains in-frame clones alone and is incomplete. The sample lists about 140,000 clones; around 81% were seen once. This specimen was PBMCs, taken after 36 months of ibrutinib treatment. The source is a human donor with chronic lymphocytic leukemia.

The chain has TRBV19 and TRBJ1-4; D remains ambiguous. V was trimmed by 3 bases and J by 2 bases, leaving 16 bases between them. CDR3 length: 17 amino acids. Germline CDR1 is LNHDA and CDR2 is SQIVND (reference sequence). The DNA of the CDR3 is TGTGCCAGTAGTATCTATCCCGGACCCCCCACTAATGAAAAACTGTTTTTT. Translated: CASSIYPGPPTNEKLFF.

CDR3 DNA sequence: TGTGCCAGCAGCGTAAATTCGATTGGGAATGAGCAGTTCTTC. Its protein product is CASSVNSIGNEQFF. This chain uses TRBV9 with TRBJ2-1; D is unclear. V was pared by 1 base and J by 7 bases, with 12 bases between. This CDR3 is 14 amino acids long. Germline-derived CDR1 and CDR2 are SGDLS and YYNGEE.

As DNA, the CDR3 is TGTGCCACCACTATTAACTATGGCTACACCTTC. Protein: CATTINYGYTF. The gene calls are TRBV6-1 and TRBJ1-2; D is ambiguous. Germline V gene sequence: CDR1 MNHNS, CDR2 SASEGT. This CDR3 has 11 residues. The V gene lost 10 bases and the J gene lost 1 base, with 7 bases spanning the gap.

This clone was seen only a few times. The DNA for the CDR3 is TGTGCCACCAGCAGAGCTGGGACAGCCCATAATTCACCCCTCCACTTT. Residues: CATSRAGTAHNSPLHF. The genes are TRBV15 and TRBJ1-6; 7 bases align to TRBD1. The V segment lost 1 base and the J segment 5 bases; nucleotides outside the gene matches: 5. The CDR3 has 16 residues. In germline, CDR1 is LNHNV, CDR2 YYDKDF (reference sequence).

This chain connects TRBV18 to TRBJ1-3; unclear D gene. Trimming removed 3 bases from V and 4 bases from J, with 4 bases in between. This CDR3 is built from 12 residues. From germline, CDR1 is KGHSH and CDR2 LQKENI. CDR3 protein: CASSPTGNTIYF. The CDR3 DNA is TGTGCCAGCTCACCGACCGGAAACACCATATATTTT.

There are a few counts of this clone. The chain combines TRBV7-2 with TRBJ2-3, with 12 bases lining up with TRBD2. The CDR3 extends over 17 amino acids. CDR1 and CDR2 (germline): SGHTA, FQGNSA. J gave up 4 bases and V 5 bases, and 10 bases lay outside the gene matches. As DNA, the CDR3 is TGTGCCAGCAGCCTAGGACTAGCGGGAAATAGAGCAGATACGCAGTATTTT. Translated: CASSLGLAGNRADTQYF.

V usage is TRBV7-2 and J usage is TRBJ2-2, with a tentative D call TRBD2 (6 bases). From germline, CDR1 is SGHTA and CDR2 FQGNSA. The CDR3 spans 17 residues. V shed 4 bases and J shed 2 bases, with 17 bases lying between them. CDR3 coding DNA: TGTGCCAGCAGCTCCGCCCGAGTAGCGGTCAACACCGGGGAGCTGTTTTTT. Translated: CASSSARVAVNTGELFF.

The V and J genes are TRBV6-1 and TRBJ2-7; 7 bases line up with TRBD1. Germline CDR1 reads MNHNS; CDR2 reads SASEGT. The CDR3 loop spans 13 amino acids. Losses at the gene ends were 6 bases for V and 1 base for J; bases not matched to a gene: 3. CDR3 protein: CASRPGQSYEQYF. The CDR3 region has the DNA TGTGCCAGCAGACCGGGACAGTCCTACGAGCAGTACTTC.

CDR3 sequence (DNA): TGTGCCAGCAGTGCACATACCAGTGGGACAGATCCCTACGAGCAGTACTTC. Residues: CASSAHTSGTDPYEQYF. This rearrangement joins TRBV6-1 to TRBJ2-7, with 7 bases matching TRBD1. After removal of 4 bases from V and 2 bases from J, the junction contained 14 bases not matched to a gene. CDR3 length equals 17 residues. CDR1 is MNHNS, CDR2 SASEGT, per germline.

This clone was recorded a few times. Other DNA sequences in this sample translate to the same CDR3. The V gene is TRBV6-1, the J gene TRBJ1-5; D might be TRBD1 (5 bases). From germline, CDR1 is MNHNS and CDR2 SASEGT. CDR3 size: 14 residues. Trimming took 0 bases from V and 2 from J, leaving 5 bases between them. In nucleotides, the CDR3 is TGTGCCAGCAGTGAAGCGGGGGGCAATCAGCCCCAGCATTTT. It specifies CASSEAGGNQPQHF.

The chain links TRBV19 to TRBJ2-7, with D possibly being TRBD1 (6 bases). The CDR3 extends over 13 amino acids. The germline V gene encodes CDR1 LNHDA and CDR2 SQIVND (reference sequence). V was cut by 7 bases and J by 6 bases, with 16 bases left in between. In DNA, the CDR3 is TGTGCCAGTACCCTCGGGACATCCGGCGAGCAGTACTTC. Its protein is CASTLGTSGEQYF. Looking up the rest from reference TRBV19 and TRBJ2-7 gives the full variable domain: DGGITQSPKYLFRKEGQNVTLSCEQNLNHDAMYWYRQDPGQGLRLIYYSQIVNDFQKGDIAEGYSVSREKKESFPLTVTSAQKNPTAFYLCASTLGTSGEQYFGPGTRLTVT.

The chain carries TRBV5-1 and TRBJ2-3; D unresolved. This CDR3 has 14 amino acids. CDR1 and CDR2 from the germline V gene are SGHRS and YFSETQ. Trimming cost V 0 bases and J 2 bases, with 7 bases left between them. CDR3 bases: TGCGCCAGCAGCTTGGGGCAGGTCACAGATACGCAGTATTTT. Amino acids: CASSLGQVTDTQYF.

CDR3 loop: CASSRGQKTNYGYTF. CDR3 in DNA: TGTGCCAGCAGCCGAGGACAGAAGACTAACTATGGCTACACCTTC. The V and J genes are TRBV4-2 and TRBJ1-2, with D possibly matching TRBD1 (6 bases). V lost 4 bases, J lost 0 bases, and 12 bases lay in between. Germline V gene sequence: CDR1 LGHNA, CDR2 YNFKEQ. The CDR3 loop spans 15 amino acids.

CDR3 loop: CASLLRNREPIYTF. The CDR3 nucleotides read TGTGCCAGCCTTCTTCGGAACAGGGAACCAATCTACACCTTC. The V gene is TRBV7-9, the J gene TRBJ1-2, with D possibly TRBD1 on 6 matching bases. Between the trimmed V and J ends, which lost 8 bases and 10 bases, there was a span of 23 bases. The CDR3 is made up of 14 amino acids. Germline assignment: CDR1 SEHNR and CDR2 FQNEAQ (reference sequence).

This chain connects TRBV7-2 to TRBJ2-5; TRBD1 is a possible D gene (5 bases). The CDR3 length is 15 residues. V lost 3 bases and J lost 3, with 14 bases in between. Germline-derived CDR1 and CDR2 are SGHTA and FQGNSA. The CDR3 DNA is TGTGCCAGCAGCTTTCTACGCAGGGATGAAGAGACCCAGTACTTC. This gives the protein CASSFLRRDEETQYF.

The rearrangement joins TRBV13 to TRBJ2-5; D is uncertain. Looked up from germline, CDR1 is PRHDT and CDR2 is FYEKMQ (reference sequence). V shed 0 bases and J shed 4 bases, with 3 bases lying between them. The CDR3 totals 12 residues. The CDR3 nucleotides are TGTGCCAGCAGCTTAGGCCTAGAGACCCAGTACTTC. Its translation: CASSLGLETQYF.

This rearrangement joins TRBV7-3 to TRBJ2-1; 9 bases line up with TRBD2. Germline V gene data show CDR1 as SGHTA and CDR2 as FQGTGA. V lost 3 bases and J lost 0; bases outside the gene matches: 0. This CDR3 comprises 15 residues. CDR3 region: CASSFSGSSYNEQFF. The CDR3 region has the DNA TGTGCCAGCAGCTTTAGCGGGAGCTCCTACAATGAGCAGTTCTTC.

In this sample, this clone turned up a few times. The chain carries TRBV25-1 and TRBJ2-7, with 10 bases matching TRBD2. CDR3 length equals 17 residues. Trimming at V came to 3 bases and at J to 4 bases, leaving 12 bases not matched to a gene. The germline V gene has CDR1 MGHDK and CDR2 SYGVNS. DNA for the CDR3: TGTGCCAGCAGTGACCGGACTAGCGGTGATTTCGGGTACGAGCAGTACTTC. This encodes CASSDRTSGDFGYEQYF.